The clone carrying this T cell receptor (beta chain) was counted only a few times. The antigen is undetermined. RNA transcripts served as the template for amplifying TCR beta CDR3 regions. The primer set for the first-round RT-PCR of the TCR CDR3 was HTBI. TCRdb ran MiXCR on the multiplex PCR reads and lists one entry per CDR3 protein. The table includes roughly 750,000 distinct CDR3 sequences, about a sixth detected once. Patients showing uncontrolled infection, other autoimmune disease, pregnancy or lactation were ineligible. These data originate in a study of T cells in Graves' hyperthyroidism and ophthalmopathy. Study at large: At initial diagnosis, before any treatment had begun, peripheral blood was obtained.

Overall study results and limits: Progression to ophthalmopathy was predicted a median of approximately 6.4 months early.

The ends were cut back, 0 bases at V and 6 bases at J, with 9 bases in the middle. The length of the CDR3 is 14 residues. Looked up from germline, CDR1 is KGHSH and CDR2 is LQKENI. This receptor was taken from a man aged 18 to 30 with Graves' hyperthyroidism. The sequenced sample consisted of blood. The V call is TRBV18, the J call TRBJ2-4; TRBD2 is a possible D gene (5 bases). The CDR3 spells CASSPPGLPNIQYF. CDR3 in DNA: TGTGCCAGCTCACCACCCGGACTCCCAAACATTCAGTACTTC.